These 24 T cell receptor beta chains came from one sample sequenced in a study of T cells in Graves' hyperthyroidism and ophthalmopathy. Using RNA transcripts as the source, TCR beta CDR3 regions were amplified. A first-round RT-PCR of the TCR CDR3 used the HTBI primer set. TCRdb passed the multiplex PCR reads through MiXCR, listing each CDR3 protein once. The data show fewer than 200,000 distinct CDR3 sequences, with 15% to 20% seen just once and about 31% held by the top ten. The sequenced sample consisted of blood. All receptors come from a woman in her fifties or sixties with Graves' hyperthyroidism.

This clonotype was recorded many times. The V gene is TRBV6-2 or TRBV6-3, the J gene TRBJ2-7; D possibly corresponds to TRBD1 (7 bases). The V gene lost 2 bases and the J gene lost 2 bases, with 13 bases spanning the gap. The V gene's germline CDR1 is MNHEY and CDR2 SVGEGT. The CDR3 has 15 residues. The chain's CDR3 is CASSYGAGTAYEQYF. In DNA, the CDR3 is TGTGCCAGCAGTTACGGGGCGGGGACAGCCTACGAGCAGTACTTC.

At least ten counts were recorded for this clonotype. This CDR3 is CASSPSGRVDFGELFF. DNA of the CDR3: TGTGCCAGCAGCCCTAGTGGCAGGGTGGACTTCGGGGAGCTGTTTTTT. J is TRBJ2-2 and V is TRBV7-8; D is tentatively TRBD1 or TRBD2 (5 bases each). V lost 5 bases to trimming and J lost 7 bases, with 20 bases between them. CDR1 and CDR2 from the germline V gene are SGHVS and FQNEAQ. The CDR3 length is 16 residues.

This clonotype was seen at least ten times. The genes are TRBV7-9 and TRBJ1-4; TRBD1 is a possible D gene (5 bases). CDR1 is SEHNR, CDR2 FQNEAQ, per germline (reference sequence). V was shortened by 5 bases and J by 8 bases, with 18 bases between the two germline ends. The CDR3 runs to 15 residues. CDR3 in amino acids: CASSNRDEAREKLFF. CDR3 DNA sequence: TGTGCCAGCAGCAACCGGGACGAGGCTAGAGAAAAACTGTTTTTT. The complete variable domain, with remaining parts taken from reference TRBV7-9 and TRBJ1-4, reads DTGVSQNPRHKITKRGQNVTFRCDPISEHNRLYWYRQTLGQGPEFLTYFQNEAQLEKSRLLSDRFSAERPKGSFSTLEIQRTEQGDSAMYLCASSNRDEAREKLFFGSGTQLSVL.

In its sample, this clonotype was seen many times. This rearrangement joins TRBV12-3 or TRBV12-4 to TRBJ2-3; the D gene is possibly TRBD2 (6 bases). The V end was cut by 7 bases, the J end by 4 bases, with 18 bases between. The CDR3 has 15 amino acids. As DNA, the CDR3 is TGTGCCAGCATACTGGCGGGGCGAGGTGCAGATACGCAGTATTTT. Amino acid sequence: CASILAGRGADTQYF.

In its sample, this clonotype was seen many times. The chain recombines TRBV6-1 with TRBJ1-2, with a possible D match to TRBD1 (5 bases). The CDR3 length is 15 residues. Germline CDR1 and CDR2: MNHNS and SASEGT. V lost 4 bases and J 0 bases, leaving 12 bases between the germline ends. CDR3 coding DNA: TGTGCCAGCAGTGTAACCGGGACTGCTAACTATGGCTACACCTTC. Translating it yields CASSVTGTANYGYTF.

This clonotype was observed at least ten times. The V call is TRBV15, the J call TRBJ2-7; weak D call: TRBD1 (6 bases). From germline, CDR1 is LNHNV and CDR2 YYDKDF (reference sequence). There are 13 residues in the CDR3. Trimming took 1 base from V and 5 from J, leaving 9 bases between them. The CDR3 here is CATSRATGNEQYF. CDR3 DNA sequence: TGTGCCACCAGCAGAGCGACAGGCAACGAGCAGTACTTC.

This clonotype was recorded many times. V is TRBV20-1 and J is TRBJ1-6; D not certain. CDR1 DFQATT and CDR2 SNEGSKA come from the germline V gene (reference sequence). The CDR3 is 13 amino acids. Trimming took 0 bases from V and 6 from J, leaving 6 bases between them. The CDR3 DNA reads as TGCAGTGCTAGAGAACACTTTAATTCACCCCTCCACTTT. Translating it yields CSAREHFNSPLHF.

This clonotype was found a few times. The V call is TRBV5-1, the J call TRBJ1-2; 10 bases are a match to TRBD1. The V segment lost 3 bases and the J segment 8 bases; nucleotides outside the gene matches: 13. Germline CDR1 and CDR2: SGHRS and YFSETQ. The CDR3 sequence is 16 residues long. The CDR3 here is CASSSVPTGGGGGYTF. CDR3 nucleotide sequence: TGCGCCAGCAGCTCCGTTCCGACAGGGGGCGGAGGGGGCTACACCTTC.

This clonotype was seen ten or more times. Here the CDR3 DNA reads TGTGCCAGCAGCGGGCTGGCAGTTGGAAACACCATATATTTT. Protein sequence: CASSGLAVGNTIYF. V gene TRBV11-3 combines with J gene TRBJ1-3; D remains unclear. The CDR3 runs 14 residues. The germline V and J ends were trimmed by 5 bases and 3 bases, with 11 bases remaining between them. Germline-derived CDR1 and CDR2 are SGHNT and YENEEA.

This clonotype showed up just a few times. The chain employs TRBV10-3 and TRBJ2-1; 8 bases line up with TRBD2. Germline loops: CDR1 ENHRY, CDR2 SYGVKD. This CDR3 is built from 16 residues. Trimming cost V 4 bases and J 5 bases; bases outside gene matches: 10. The CDR3, as DNA: TGTGCCATCAGTGCCTATGACGGGGGGGTTAACAATGAGCAGTTCTTC. It translates to CAISAYDGGVNNEQFF.

This clonotype was observed at least ten times. The rearrangement links TRBV12-3 or TRBV12-4 to TRBJ1-3; D is undetermined. Trimming left V 7 bases short and J 1 base short, with 11 bases between. There are 14 residues in the CDR3. CDR3 residues: CASKMRESGNTIYF. The CDR3 DNA reads as TGTGCCAGCAAGATGAGGGAGTCTGGAAACACCATATATTTT.

As concerns this clonotype: One end of the junction is discordant with germline, which a read error may explain. The V and J genes are TRBV29-1 and TRBJ2-5; possibly TRBD2 for D (5 bases). The CDR3 sequence is 12 residues long. Germline loops: CDR1 SQVTM, CDR2 ANQGSEA. CDR3 sequence: CSAEGLLETQYF. CDR3 coding DNA: TGCAGCGCTGAAGGACTTTTGGAGACCCAGTACTTC.

This clonotype was observed many times. CDR3 residues: CASSANGFHGYTF. CDR3 DNA: TGTGCCAGCAGTGCCAACGGGTTCCATGGCTACACCTTC. V usage is TRBV27 and J usage is TRBJ1-2; D call uncertain. Germline loops: CDR1 MNHEY, CDR2 SMNVEV (reference sequence). The CDR3 sequence is 13 residues long. The V gene lost 5 bases and the J gene lost 6 bases, with 13 bases spanning the gap.

This clonotype was seen a few times. V usage is TRBV3-1 and J usage is TRBJ2-1; D is undetermined. Trimming stripped 2 bases from V and 6 bases from J, with 20 bases between. The CDR3 runs 17 residues. The germline V gene encodes CDR1 LGHDT and CDR2 YNNKEL (reference sequence). In DNA form, the CDR3 reads TGTGCCAGCAGCCAAAGGTCCGACGTGGGATCCCTCAATGAGCAGTTCTTC. Translation gives CASSQRSDVGSLNEQFF.

In its sample, this clonotype was seen many times. The rearrangement uses TRBV7-9 and TRBJ2-1; no clear D. The V and J ends lost 1 base and 0 bases respectively, with 7 bases between them. The CDR3 runs 15 residues. In germline, CDR1 is SEHNR, CDR2 FQNEAQ (reference sequence). CDR3 DNA: TGTGCCAGCAGCTTAGGGACGGTCTCCTACAATGAGCAGTTCTTC. Encoded protein: CASSLGTVSYNEQFF.

This clonotype occurred many times. The rearrangement joins TRBV5-1 to TRBJ1-1; possible D gene TRBD1, 5 bases. V lost 2 bases to trimming and J lost 3 bases, with 11 bases between them. The CDR3 has 14 amino acids. Per germline, CDR1 SGHRS and CDR2 YFSETQ. The CDR3: CASSFGGGYTEAFF. For the CDR3, the DNA is TGCGCCAGCAGCTTTGGGGGAGGGTACACTGAAGCTTTCTTT.

The table lists this clonotype with a few counts. The chain couples TRBV3-1 to TRBJ2-2; possibly TRBD2 for D (5 bases). The CDR3 spans 16 residues. Trimming pared 1 base from V and 0 bases from J, leaving 9 bases between. The germline gives CDR1 LGHDT, CDR2 YNNKEL (reference sequence). The CDR3 DNA is TGTGCCAGCAGCCAAGGAGGGATTGCGAACACCGGGGAGCTGTTTTTT. It is translated as CASSQGGIANTGELFF.

This clonotype was counted ten times or more. The CDR3 region is CASTNGQPQHF. The CDR3 DNA follows: TGTGCCAGTACTAATGGTCAGCCCCAGCATTTT. This chain joins TRBV19 and TRBJ1-5; no reliable D call. The V gene's germline CDR1 is LNHDA and CDR2 SQIVND (reference sequence). The CDR3 is 11 amino acids. Trimming left V 7 bases short and J 6 bases short, with 7 bases between. Full variable domain (rest looked up from reference TRBV19 and TRBJ1-5): DGGITQSPKYLFRKEGQNVTLSCEQNLNHDAMYWYRQDPGQGLRLIYYSQIVNDFQKGDIAEGYSVSREKKESFPLTVTSAQKNPTAFYLCASTNGQPQHFGDGTRLSIL.

This clonotype has ten or more counts. The chain uses TRBV6-1 and TRBJ2-6; D may be TRBD1 (5 bases). Between the trimmed V and J ends, which lost 6 bases and 1 base, there was a span of 13 bases. This CDR3 contains 16 residues. Germline values: CDR1 MNHNS, CDR2 SASEGT. CDR3 loop: CASRFEGVSGANVLTF. CDR3 nucleotides: TGTGCCAGCAGATTCGAAGGGGTATCTGGGGCCAACGTCCTGACTTTC.

The chain's CDR3 is CASSLDASTGELFF. CDR3 in DNA: TGTGCCAGCAGCTTAGATGCGAGCACCGGGGAGCTGTTTTTT. The rearrangement uses TRBV7-9 and TRBJ2-2; D call uncertain. The CDR3 spans 14 residues. The germline gives CDR1 SEHNR, CDR2 FQNEAQ (reference sequence). The V and J ends lost 1 base and 4 bases respectively, with 7 bases between them.

Many counts were recorded for this clonotype. The chain uses TRBV5-5 and TRBJ1-2; TRBD1 aligns across 7 bases. The V gene's germline CDR1 is SGHKS and CDR2 YYEKEE (reference sequence). After removal of 3 bases from V and 4 bases from J, the junction contained 6 bases not matched to a gene. The CDR3 loop spans 14 amino acids. CDR3 residues: CASSSEGQIYGYTF. The CDR3 bases are TGTGCCAGCAGCTCGGAGGGACAGATCTATGGCTACACCTTC.

The rearrangement uses TRBV28 and TRBJ1-2; the D is unclear. The V gene lost 4 bases and the J gene lost 4 bases, with 31 bases spanning the gap. This CDR3 contains 20 residues. CDR1 and CDR2 (germline): MDHEN, SYDVKM. The CDR3: CASSSLIAAVYLQASYGYTF. Written as DNA, the CDR3 is TGTGCCAGCAGTTCCCTAATTGCGGCAGTTTACCTCCAGGCTAGCTATGGCTACACCTTC.

This clonotype was seen more than once but under ten times. The V call is TRBV20-1, the J call TRBJ1-6; no firm D call. The CDR3 length is 15 residues. Germline lookup yields CDR1 DFQATT and CDR2 SNEGSKA (reference sequence). V was trimmed by 1 base and J by 0 bases, leaving 7 bases between them. Here the CDR3 reads CSARATVSYNSPLHF. In DNA, the CDR3 is TGCAGTGCTAGAGCGACCGTCTCCTATAATTCACCCCTCCACTTT.

A few counts support this clonotype. The chain is built from TRBV4-3 and TRBJ1-2, with a possible D match to TRBD1 (6 bases). V was clipped by 1 base and J by 6 bases, with 15 bases between them. CDR1 and CDR2 (germline): LGHNA, YSLEER. The CDR3 covers 15 residues. The CDR3 bases are TGCGCCAGCAGCCAAGGGGGGGCGCTGAAAAATGGCTACACCTTC. It is translated as CASSQGGALKNGYTF.